This entry lists 3 T cell receptor beta chains sequenced from one sample in a study of blood T cell repertoires in COVID-19. Sequencing used immunoSEQ multiplex PCR; TCRdb keeps in-frame clones, though not all of them. The sample lists 150,000 to 200,000 clones; over 90% were seen once. The sequencing sample was made of peripheral blood. These receptors came from an older woman with COVID-19, enrolled during active disease.

This chain uses TRBV5-1 with TRBJ1-2; no reliable D call. The ends were cut back, 3 bases at V and 2 bases at J, with 11 bases in the middle. CDR1 and CDR2 (germline): SGHRS, YFSETQ. This CDR3 is 14 amino acids long. The CDR3 is CASSSDGRNYGYTF. CDR3 in DNA: TGCGCCAGCAGCTCCGACGGGAGGAACTATGGCTACACCTTC. Complete variable domain (other parts from reference TRBV5-1 and TRBJ1-2): KAGVTQTPRYLIKTRGQQVTLSCSPISGHRSVSWYQQTPGQGLQFLFEYFSETQRNKGNFPGRFSGRQFSNSRSEMNVSTLELGDSALYLCASSSDGRNYGYTFGSGTRLTVV.

The rearrangement uses TRBV18 and TRBJ1-1; D unclear. CDR1 and CDR2 (germline): KGHSH, LQKENI. V dropped 4 bases and J dropped 4 bases, with 10 bases sitting between them. This CDR3 has 13 amino acids. CDR3 nucleotide sequence: TGTGCCAGCTCACACGGGGATTCCACTGAAGCTTTCTTT. It encodes CASSHGDSTEAFF.

The chain uses TRBV30 and TRBJ1-2, with 10 bases matching TRBD1. CDR3 length: 13 residues. CDR1 GTSNPN and CDR2 SVGIG come from the germline V gene (reference sequence). V lost 8 bases and J lost 4; bases outside the gene matches: 7. The CDR3 here is CAGGQGMSYGYTF. The CDR3 bases are TGTGCCGGGGGACAGGGGATGAGCTATGGCTACACCTTC. The variable domain in full, with the rest retrieved from reference TRBV30 and TRBJ1-2, is SQTIHQWPATLVQPVGSPLSLECTVEGTSNPNLYWYRQAAGRGLQLLFYSVGIGQISSEVPQNLSASRPQDRQFILSSKKLLLSDSGFYLCAGGQGMSYGYTFGSGTRLTVV.